These T cell receptor beta chains were read from a single sample in a study of CD8+ T cells in alopecia areata. The method was immunoSEQ multiplex PCR; TCRdb's version includes in-frame clones alone and lacks a portion of them. Among around 120,000 clones, around 45% were seen once, and the ten largest hold over 9.5%. The sequencing input was NKG2D-low CD8+ T cells sorted from blood. These receptors were taken from a human donor with alopecia areata. The CDR3 runs from the conserved cysteine through the conserved F or W. A D gene is named only where the DNA matches it firmly. Rows give clone size only sometimes, using once, few, many, or a class for an expanded clone.

TRBD2	TRBV6-5	TRBJ2-7	.	CASSSGLAGVEQYF	TGTGCCAGCAGTTCGGGACTAGCGGGAGTCGAGCAGTACTTC
TRBD2	TRBV29-1	TRBJ2-5	.	CSVGISGRVGETQYF	TGCAGCGTCGGAATTAGCGGGAGGGTTGGTGAGACCCAGTACTTC
.	TRBV5-1	TRBJ2-7	.	CASSPGSPYEQYF	TGCGCCAGCAGCCCCGGGAGTCCCTACGAGCAGTACTTC
.	TRBV29-1	TRBJ1-2	.	CSVEDLAGSTF	TGCAGCGTTGAAGATCTGGCAGGGTCCACCTTC
.	TRBV29-1	TRBJ2-5	few	CSVGDGAGLETQYF	TGCAGCGTTGGTGACGGGGCGGGATTGGAGACCCAGTACTTC
.	TRBV7-9	TRBJ1-2	few	CASSAGYGYTF	TGTGCCAGCAGCGCGGGGTACGGCTACACCTTC
.	TRBV28	TRBJ2-7	few	CASSYRVDEQYF	TGTGCCAGCAGTTACAGGGTGGACGAGCAGTACTTC
.	TRBV7-9	TRBJ1-1	.	CASRYDTEAFF	TGTGCCAGCAGGTACGACACTGAAGCTTTCTTT
.	TRBV28	TRBJ2-1	few	CASTASGNPYNEQFF	TGTGCCAGCACCGCGTCCGGGAACCCCTACAATGAGCAGTTCTTC
.	TRBV2	TRBJ2-3	few	CASSETDTQYF	TGTGCCAGCAGTGAGACAGATACGCAGTATTTT
.	TRBV15	TRBJ2-7	few	CATSRDLADYEQYF	TGTGCCACCAGCAGAGATCTCGCTGACTACGAGCAGTACTTC
.	TRBV11-1	TRBJ2-1	few	CASSFQGLSSYNEQFF	TGTGCCAGCAGCTTCCAGGGGTTGAGCTCCTACAATGAGCAGTTCTTC
.	TRBV30	TRBJ1-4	once	CASRPLLSEKLFF	TGTGCCTCCCGGCCCCTTCTGAGTGAAAAACTGTTTTTT
.	TRBV27	TRBJ2-7	.	CASRDGGQPEQYF	TGTGCCAGCAGGGACGGAGGACAGCCCGAGCAGTACTTC
.	TRBV6-5	TRBJ1-6	.	CASQGQSGSPLHF	TGTGCCAGCCAAGGACAATCCGGTTCACCCCTCCACTTT
TRBD2	TRBV4-1	TRBJ2-1	.	CASSQFQGLAGVNEQFF	TGCGCCAGCAGCCAATTCCAGGGACTAGCGGGAGTCAATGAGCAGTTCTTC
TRBD1	TRBV29-1	TRBJ2-5	.	CSVPGTGGQETQYF	TGCAGCGTCCCCGGGACAGGGGGACAAGAGACCCAGTACTTC
TRBD1	TRBV13	TRBJ2-1	.	CASSFGTGQYEQFF	TGTGCCAGCAGCTTCGGGACAGGTCAATATGAGCAGTTCTTC
TRBD2	TRBV29-1	TRBJ2-7	.	CSAGLADAYEQYF	TGCAGCGCGGGACTAGCGGATGCCTACGAGCAGTACTTC
.	TRBV7-9	TRBJ1-1	few	CASSGEGVDTEAFF	TGTGCCAGCAGCGGCGAGGGGGTGGACACTGAAGCTTTCTTT
.	TRBV29-1	TRBJ2-2	.	CSVRLDTGELFF	TGCAGCGTTAGGCTAGACACCGGGGAGCTGTTTTTT
.	TRBV30	TRBJ2-7	few	CAWSGWDWSSYEQYF	TGTGCCTGGAGTGGTTGGGACTGGAGCTCCTACGAGCAGTACTTC
.	TRBV29-1	TRBJ2-5	.	CSVITGLVQETQYF	TGCAGCGTCATTACAGGGTTGGTCCAAGAGACCCAGTACTTC
TRBD1	TRBV2	TRBJ1-2	.	CASSDDGQGALGLGF	TGTGCCAGCAGTGATGACGGACAGGGGGCGTTAGGGCTAGGCTTC
TRBD1	TRBV30	TRBJ2-2	.	CAWRSGQGSFGELFF	TGTGCCTGGAGATCCGGACAGGGTAGTTTCGGGGAGCTGTTTTTT
.	TRBV30	TRBJ1-3	.	CAWSVRGAGNTIYF	TGTGCCTGGAGTGTACGTGGAGCTGGAAACACCATATATTTT
.	TRBV5-1	TRBJ2-7	.	CASSLALSYEQYF	TGCGCCAGCAGCTTGGCGCTCTCCTACGAGCAGTACTTC
.	TRBV29-1	TRBJ1-1	few	CSVLGQSNTEAFF	TGCAGCGTCCTGGGTCAGTCGAACACTGAAGCTTTCTTT
TRBD2	TRBV23-1	TRBJ2-1	.	CASSQSTLASGSIDNEQFF	TGCGCCAGCAGTCAATCGACTTTGGCTAGCGGGAGTATAGACAATGAGCAGTTCTTC
TRBD2	TRBV28	TRBJ2-1	.	CASSPSPSGLGQFF	TGTGCCAGCAGCCCCTCCCCTAGCGGCCTTGGGCAGTTCTTC
.	TRBV29-1	TRBJ1-1	few	CSIRGDAEAFF	TGCAGCATTAGGGGAGACGCTGAAGCTTTCTTT
.	TRBV28	TRBJ2-1	.	CASSFRNEQFF	TGTGCCAGCAGTTTTAGAAATGAGCAGTTCTTC
.	TRBV11-2	TRBJ1-5	.	CASSLDDSNQPQHF	TGTGCCAGCAGCTTAGACGATAGCAATCAGCCCCAGCATTTT
.	TRBV29-1	TRBJ2-7	.	CSVEGTYEQYF	TGCAGCGTCGAAGGAACCTACGAGCAGTACTTC
.	TRBV30	TRBJ1-5	.	CAWSGGSNQPQHF	TGTGCCTGGAGCGGGGGGAGCAATCAGCCCCAGCATTTT
TRBD1	TRBV6-5	TRBJ2-1	.	CASSGQGPYNEQFF	TGTGCCAGCAGTGGACAGGGTCCTTACAATGAGCAGTTCTTC
TRBD2	TRBV7-9	TRBJ2-1	.	CASSFSGSARDEQFF	TGTGCCAGCAGCTTTAGCGGGAGCGCGAGGGATGAGCAGTTCTTC
.	TRBV30	TRBJ2-2	.	CAWRRIDTGELFF	TGTGCCTGGAGAAGGATCGACACCGGGGAGCTGTTTTTT
TRBD1	TRBV9	TRBJ1-2	.	CASSGDSFYGYTF	TGTGCCAGCAGCGGGGACAGCTTCTATGGCTACACCTTC
TRBD2	TRBV30	TRBJ2-1	.	CAWSGVRRGDYNEQFF	TGTGCCTGGAGCGGGGTTCGGCGGGGGGACTACAATGAGCAGTTCTTC
.	TRBV30	TRBJ1-5	.	CAWSVGAGGQPQHF	TGTGCCTGGAGTGTAGGGGCCGGGGGTCAGCCCCAGCATTTT
.	TRBV30	TRBJ2-3	.	CAWSARGDTQYF	TGTGCCTGGAGTGCCAGGGGAGATACGCAGTATTTT
TRBD2	TRBV29-1	TRBJ2-7	.	CSGTGTRPSEQYF	TGCAGCGGGACCGGGACTAGGCCCTCCGAGCAGTACTTC
.	TRBV30	TRBJ2-1	once	CAWSLTGVEQFF	TGTGCCTGGAGTCTCACGGGGGTTGAGCAGTTCTTC